The 2 T cell receptor beta chains presented below share a single source sample, sequenced in a study of blood T cell repertoires in COVID-19. Clones were read by immunoSEQ multiplex PCR, and TCRdb kept only the in-frame ones, dropping some. The sample carries almost 80,000 clones, 75% to 95% recorded once. The sample taken for sequencing was peripheral blood. The receptors here all came from a woman older than 75 with acute or convalescent COVID-19.

The gene calls are TRBV10-3 and TRBJ2-2, with a weak D call TRBD2 (5 bases). CDR3 length: 14 amino acids. The germline V gene encodes CDR1 ENHRY and CDR2 SYGVKD. V lost 7 bases and J lost 2, with 11 bases in between. The chain's CDR3 is CAIKGVTNTGELFF. The CDR3, as DNA: TGTGCCATCAAGGGAGTGACCAACACCGGGGAGCTGTTTTTT.

This clone turned up a few times. The chain has TRBV15 and TRBJ2-3; TRBD1 is a possible D gene (6 bases). Germline lookup yields CDR1 LNHNV and CDR2 YYDKDF (reference sequence). The CDR3 contains 15 residues. V lost 0 bases, J lost 4 bases, and 11 bases lay in between. The CDR3 DNA reads TGTGCCACCAGCAGAGATTCAGGGGCTGCAGATACGCAGTATTTT. This gives the protein CATSRDSGAADTQYF.